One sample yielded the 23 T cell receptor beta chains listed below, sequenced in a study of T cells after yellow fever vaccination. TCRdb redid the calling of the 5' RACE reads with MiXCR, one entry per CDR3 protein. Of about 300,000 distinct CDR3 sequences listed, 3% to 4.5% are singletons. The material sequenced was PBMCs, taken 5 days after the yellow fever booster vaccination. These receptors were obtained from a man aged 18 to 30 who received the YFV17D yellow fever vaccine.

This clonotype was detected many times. The CDR3 protein is CSVVTALNQPQHF. Here the CDR3 DNA reads TGCAGCGTAGTGACAGCTCTCAATCAGCCCCAGCATTTT. The chain employs TRBV29-1 and TRBJ1-5; perhaps TRBD1 as D (5 bases). Germline-derived CDR1 and CDR2 are SQVTM and ANQGSEA. V lost 6 bases, J lost 3 bases, and 12 bases lay in between. The CDR3 is made up of 13 amino acids.

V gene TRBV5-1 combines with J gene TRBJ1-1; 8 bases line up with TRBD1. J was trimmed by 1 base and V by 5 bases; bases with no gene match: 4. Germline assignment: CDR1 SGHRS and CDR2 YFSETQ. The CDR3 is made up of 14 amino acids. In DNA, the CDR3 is TGCGCCAGCAGGTACAGGGGGGAGAACACTGAAGCTTTCTTT. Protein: CASRYRGENTEAFF.

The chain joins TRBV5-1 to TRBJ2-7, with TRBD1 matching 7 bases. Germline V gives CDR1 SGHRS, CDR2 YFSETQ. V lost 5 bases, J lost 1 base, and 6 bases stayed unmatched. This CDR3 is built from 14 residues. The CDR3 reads CASRPGGRSYEQYF. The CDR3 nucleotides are TGCGCCAGCAGGCCAGGGGGAAGGTCCTACGAGCAGTACTTC.

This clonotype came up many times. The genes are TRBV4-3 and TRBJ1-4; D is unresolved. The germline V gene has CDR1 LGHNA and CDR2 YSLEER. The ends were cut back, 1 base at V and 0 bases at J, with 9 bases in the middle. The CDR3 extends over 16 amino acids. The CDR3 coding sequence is TGCGCCAGCAGCCAAGGCCCCGGAGCAACTAATGAAAAACTGTTTTTT. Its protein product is CASSQGPGATNEKLFF.

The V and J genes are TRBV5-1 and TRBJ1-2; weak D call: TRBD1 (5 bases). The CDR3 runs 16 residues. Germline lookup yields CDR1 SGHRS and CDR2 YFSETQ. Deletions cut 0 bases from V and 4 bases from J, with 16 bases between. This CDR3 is CASSLAREGLSYGYTF. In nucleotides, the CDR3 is TGCGCCAGCAGCTTGGCCAGGGAGGGCCTTAGCTATGGCTACACCTTC.

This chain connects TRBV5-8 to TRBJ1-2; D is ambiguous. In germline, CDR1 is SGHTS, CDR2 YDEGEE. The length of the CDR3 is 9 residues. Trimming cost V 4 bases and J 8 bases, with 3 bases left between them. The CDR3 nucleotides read TGTGCCAGCAGCGACGGCTACACCTTC. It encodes CASSDGYTF.

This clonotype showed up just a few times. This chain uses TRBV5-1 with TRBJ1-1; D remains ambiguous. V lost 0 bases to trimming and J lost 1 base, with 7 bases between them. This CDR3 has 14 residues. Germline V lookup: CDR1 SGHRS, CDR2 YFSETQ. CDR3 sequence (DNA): TGCGCCAGCAGCTTGGATGGCCGGAACACTGAAGCTTTCTTT. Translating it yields CASSLDGRNTEAFF.

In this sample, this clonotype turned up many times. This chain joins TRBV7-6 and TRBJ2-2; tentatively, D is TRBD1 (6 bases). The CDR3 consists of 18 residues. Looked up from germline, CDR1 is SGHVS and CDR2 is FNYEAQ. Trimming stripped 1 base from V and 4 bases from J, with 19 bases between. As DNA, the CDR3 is TGTGCCAGCAGCTTAGGAACAGGGATTACGGCGAGCACCGGGGAGCTGTTTTTT. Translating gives CASSLGTGITASTGELFF.

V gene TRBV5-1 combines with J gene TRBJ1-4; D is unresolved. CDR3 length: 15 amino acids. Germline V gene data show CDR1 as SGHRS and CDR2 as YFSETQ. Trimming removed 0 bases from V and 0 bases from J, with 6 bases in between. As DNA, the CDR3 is TGCGCCAGCAGCTTGGTAGGATCAACTAATGAAAAACTGTTTTTT. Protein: CASSLVGSTNEKLFF.

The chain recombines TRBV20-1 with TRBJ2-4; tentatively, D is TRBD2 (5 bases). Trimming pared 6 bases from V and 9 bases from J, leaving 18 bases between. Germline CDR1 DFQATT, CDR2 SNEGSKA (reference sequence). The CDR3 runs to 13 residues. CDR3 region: CSAWTPSTGIQYF. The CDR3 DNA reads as TGCAGTGCATGGACTCCATCAACGGGCATTCAGTACTTC.

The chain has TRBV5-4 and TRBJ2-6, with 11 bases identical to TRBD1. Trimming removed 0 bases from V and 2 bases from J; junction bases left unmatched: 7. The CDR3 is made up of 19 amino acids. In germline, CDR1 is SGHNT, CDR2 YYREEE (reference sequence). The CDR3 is CASSLGGQGGETGANVLTF. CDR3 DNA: TGTGCCAGCAGCTTGGGGGGACAGGGGGGAGAAACTGGGGCCAACGTCCTGACTTTC.

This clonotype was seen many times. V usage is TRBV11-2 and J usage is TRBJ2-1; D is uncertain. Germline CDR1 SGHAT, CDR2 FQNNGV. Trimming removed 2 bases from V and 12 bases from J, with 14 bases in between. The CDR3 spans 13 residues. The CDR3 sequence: CASSLSASDAQFF. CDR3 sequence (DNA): TGTGCCAGCAGCTTAAGTGCCTCCGACGCGCAGTTCTTC.

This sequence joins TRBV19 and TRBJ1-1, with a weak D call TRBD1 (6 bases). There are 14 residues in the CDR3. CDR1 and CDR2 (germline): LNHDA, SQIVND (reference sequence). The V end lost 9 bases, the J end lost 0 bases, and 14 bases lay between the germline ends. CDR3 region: CASQKDSLNTEAFF. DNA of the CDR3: TGTGCCAGCCAGAAGGACAGTTTGAACACTGAAGCTTTCTTT.

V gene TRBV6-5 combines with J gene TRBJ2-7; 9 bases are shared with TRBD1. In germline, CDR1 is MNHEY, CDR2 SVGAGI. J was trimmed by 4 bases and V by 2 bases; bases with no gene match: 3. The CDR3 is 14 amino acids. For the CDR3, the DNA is TGTGCCAGCAGTTACGGGACAGGGAAATACGAGCAGTACTTC. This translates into CASSYGTGKYEQYF.

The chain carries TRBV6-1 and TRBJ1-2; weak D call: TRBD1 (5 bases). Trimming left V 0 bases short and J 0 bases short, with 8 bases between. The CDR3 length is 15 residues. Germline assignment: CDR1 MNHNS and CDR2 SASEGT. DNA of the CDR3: TGTGCCAGCAGTGAAGCGGCGGGGGCTAACTATGGCTACACCTTC. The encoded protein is CASSEAAGANYGYTF.

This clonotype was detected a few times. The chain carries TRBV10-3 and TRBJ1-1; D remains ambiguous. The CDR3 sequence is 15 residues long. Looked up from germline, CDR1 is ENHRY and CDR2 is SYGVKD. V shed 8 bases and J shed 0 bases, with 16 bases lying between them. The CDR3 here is CAISRAGLLNTEAFF. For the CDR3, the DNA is TGTGCCATCTCCCGAGCTGGGCTTTTGAACACTGAAGCTTTCTTT.

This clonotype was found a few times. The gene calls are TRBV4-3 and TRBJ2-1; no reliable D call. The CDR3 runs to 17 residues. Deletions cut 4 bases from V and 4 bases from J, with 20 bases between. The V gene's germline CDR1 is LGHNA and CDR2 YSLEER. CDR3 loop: CASSPRAIPERYNEQFF. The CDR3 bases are TGCGCCAGCAGCCCCAGAGCAATTCCCGAAAGGTACAATGAGCAGTTCTTC.

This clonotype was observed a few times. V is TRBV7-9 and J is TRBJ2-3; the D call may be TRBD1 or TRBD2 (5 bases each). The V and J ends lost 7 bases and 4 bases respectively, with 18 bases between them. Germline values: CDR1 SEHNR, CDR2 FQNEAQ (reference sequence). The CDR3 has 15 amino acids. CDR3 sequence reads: CASIQRARGADTQYF. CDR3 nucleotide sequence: TGTGCCAGCATCCAGAGGGCTAGGGGAGCAGATACGCAGTATTTT.

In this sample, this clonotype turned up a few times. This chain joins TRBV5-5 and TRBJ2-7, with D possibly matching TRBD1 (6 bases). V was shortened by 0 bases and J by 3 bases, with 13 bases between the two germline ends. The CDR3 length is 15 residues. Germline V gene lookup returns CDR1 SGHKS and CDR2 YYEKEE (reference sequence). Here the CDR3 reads CASSLGQASFYEQYV. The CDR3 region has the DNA TGTGCCAGCAGCTTGGGACAGGCTAGCTTCTACGAGCAGTACGTC.

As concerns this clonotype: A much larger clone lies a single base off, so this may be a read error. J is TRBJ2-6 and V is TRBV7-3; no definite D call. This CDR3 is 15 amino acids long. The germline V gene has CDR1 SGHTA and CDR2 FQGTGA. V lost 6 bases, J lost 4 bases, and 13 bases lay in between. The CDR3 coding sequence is TGTGCCAGCAGGGACGGTTCTGCGGGGGCCAACGTCCTGACTTTC. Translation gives CASRDGSAGANVLTF.

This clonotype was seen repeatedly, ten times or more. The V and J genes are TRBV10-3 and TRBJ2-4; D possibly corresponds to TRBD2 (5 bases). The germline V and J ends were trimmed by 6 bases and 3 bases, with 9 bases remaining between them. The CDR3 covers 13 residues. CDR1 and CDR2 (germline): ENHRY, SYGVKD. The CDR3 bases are TGTGCCATCAGGGGTGGAGGCAAAAACATTCAGTACTTC. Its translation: CAIRGGGKNIQYF.

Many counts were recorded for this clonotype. The CDR3 sequence is CASGLRPGETQYF. CDR3 nucleotide sequence: TGTGCTAGTGGTCTACGACCGGGGGAGACCCAGTACTTC. This chain joins TRBV12-5 and TRBJ2-5; a possible D gene is TRBD2 (5 bases). V lost 5 bases and J lost 5, with 12 bases in between. There are 13 residues in the CDR3. CDR1 is LGHNT, CDR2 FRNRAP, per germline.

The DNA for the CDR3 is TGTGCCAGCGGGCCGACAGTTAAAAACACCGGGGAGCTGTTTTTT. This gives the protein CASGPTVKNTGELFF. V and J are TRBV6-5 and TRBJ2-2; D is perhaps TRBD1 (5 bases). In germline, CDR1 is MNHEY, CDR2 SVGAGI. The CDR3 runs 15 residues. V dropped 8 bases and J dropped 2 bases, with 15 bases sitting between them.